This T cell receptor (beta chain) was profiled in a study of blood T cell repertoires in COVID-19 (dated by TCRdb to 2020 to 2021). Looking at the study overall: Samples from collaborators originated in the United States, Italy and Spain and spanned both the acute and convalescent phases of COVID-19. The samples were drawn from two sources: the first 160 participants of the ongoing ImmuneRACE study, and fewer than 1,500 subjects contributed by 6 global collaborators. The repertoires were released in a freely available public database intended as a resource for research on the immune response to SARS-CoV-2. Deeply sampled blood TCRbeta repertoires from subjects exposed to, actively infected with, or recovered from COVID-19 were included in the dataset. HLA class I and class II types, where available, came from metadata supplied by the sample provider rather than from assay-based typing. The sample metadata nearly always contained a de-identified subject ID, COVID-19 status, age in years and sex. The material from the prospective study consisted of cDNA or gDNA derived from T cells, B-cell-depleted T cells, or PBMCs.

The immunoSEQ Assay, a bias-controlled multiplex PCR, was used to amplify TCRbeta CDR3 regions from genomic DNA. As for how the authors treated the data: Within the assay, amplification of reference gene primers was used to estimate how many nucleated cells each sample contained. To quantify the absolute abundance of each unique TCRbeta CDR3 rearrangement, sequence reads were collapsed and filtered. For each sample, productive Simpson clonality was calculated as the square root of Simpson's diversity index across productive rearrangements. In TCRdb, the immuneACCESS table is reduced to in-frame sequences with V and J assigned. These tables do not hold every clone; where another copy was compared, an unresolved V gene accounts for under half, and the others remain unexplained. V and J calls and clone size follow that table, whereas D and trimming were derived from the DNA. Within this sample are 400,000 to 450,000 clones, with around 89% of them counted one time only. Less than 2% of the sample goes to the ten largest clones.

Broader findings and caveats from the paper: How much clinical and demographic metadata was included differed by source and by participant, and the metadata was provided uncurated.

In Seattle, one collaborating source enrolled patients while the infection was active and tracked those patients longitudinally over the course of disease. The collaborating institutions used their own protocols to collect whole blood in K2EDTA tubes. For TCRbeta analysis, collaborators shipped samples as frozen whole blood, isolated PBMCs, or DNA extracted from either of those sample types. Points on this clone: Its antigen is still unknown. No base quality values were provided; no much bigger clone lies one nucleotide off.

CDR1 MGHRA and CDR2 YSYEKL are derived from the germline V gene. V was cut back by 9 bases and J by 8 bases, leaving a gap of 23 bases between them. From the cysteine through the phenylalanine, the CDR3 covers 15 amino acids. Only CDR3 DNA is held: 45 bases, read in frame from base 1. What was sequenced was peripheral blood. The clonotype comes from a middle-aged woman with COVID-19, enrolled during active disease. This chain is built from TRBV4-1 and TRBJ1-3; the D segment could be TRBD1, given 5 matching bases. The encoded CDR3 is CASKPAVDPGDTIYF. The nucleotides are TGCGCCAGTAAGCCTGCGGTGGATCCGGGGGACACCATATATTTT.